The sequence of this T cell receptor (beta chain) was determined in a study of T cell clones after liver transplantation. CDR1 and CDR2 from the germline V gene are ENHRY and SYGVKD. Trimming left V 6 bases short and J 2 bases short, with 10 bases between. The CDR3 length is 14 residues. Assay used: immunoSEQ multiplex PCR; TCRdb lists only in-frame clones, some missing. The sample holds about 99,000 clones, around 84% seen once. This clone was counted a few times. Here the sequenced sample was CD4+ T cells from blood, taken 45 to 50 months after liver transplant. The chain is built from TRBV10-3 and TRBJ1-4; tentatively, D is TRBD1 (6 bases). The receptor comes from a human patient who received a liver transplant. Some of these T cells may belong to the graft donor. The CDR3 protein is CAIRAQGTNEKLFF. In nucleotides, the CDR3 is TGTGCCATCAGGGCCCAGGGGACTAATGAAAAACTGTTTTTT.